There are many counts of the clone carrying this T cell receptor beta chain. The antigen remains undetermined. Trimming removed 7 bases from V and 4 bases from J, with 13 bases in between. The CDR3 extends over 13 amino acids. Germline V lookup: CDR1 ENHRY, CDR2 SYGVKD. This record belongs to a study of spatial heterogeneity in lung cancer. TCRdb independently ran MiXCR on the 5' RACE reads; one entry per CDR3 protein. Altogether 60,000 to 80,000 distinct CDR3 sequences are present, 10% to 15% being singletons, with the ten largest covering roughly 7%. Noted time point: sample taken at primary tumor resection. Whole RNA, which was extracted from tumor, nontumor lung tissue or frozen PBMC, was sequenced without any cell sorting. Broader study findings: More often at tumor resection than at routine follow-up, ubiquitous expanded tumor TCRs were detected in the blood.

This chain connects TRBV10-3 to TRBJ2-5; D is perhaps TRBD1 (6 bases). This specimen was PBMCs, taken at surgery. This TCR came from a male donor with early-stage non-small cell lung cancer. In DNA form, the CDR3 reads TGTGCCATCAATTCAGGGGAGCGAGAGACCCAGTACTTC. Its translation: CAINSGERETQYF.